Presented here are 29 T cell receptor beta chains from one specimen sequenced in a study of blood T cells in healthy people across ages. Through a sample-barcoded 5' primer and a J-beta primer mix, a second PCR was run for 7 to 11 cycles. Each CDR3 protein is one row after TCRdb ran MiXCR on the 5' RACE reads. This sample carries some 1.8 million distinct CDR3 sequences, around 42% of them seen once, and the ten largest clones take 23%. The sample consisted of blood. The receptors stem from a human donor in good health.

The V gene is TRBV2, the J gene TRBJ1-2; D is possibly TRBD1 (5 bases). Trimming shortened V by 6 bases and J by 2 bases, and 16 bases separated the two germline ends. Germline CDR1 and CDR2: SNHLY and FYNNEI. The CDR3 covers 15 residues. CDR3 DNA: TGTGCCAGCAGAGCAATCCGGGACGGGAACTATGGCTACACCTTC. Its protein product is CASRAIRDGNYGYTF.

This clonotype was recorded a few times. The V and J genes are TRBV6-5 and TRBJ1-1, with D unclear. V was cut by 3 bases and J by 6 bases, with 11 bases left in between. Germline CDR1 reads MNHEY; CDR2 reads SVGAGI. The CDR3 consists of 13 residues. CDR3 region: CASSYRSGPEAFF. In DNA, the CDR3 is TGTGCCAGCAGTTATAGATCCGGACCTGAAGCTTTCTTT.

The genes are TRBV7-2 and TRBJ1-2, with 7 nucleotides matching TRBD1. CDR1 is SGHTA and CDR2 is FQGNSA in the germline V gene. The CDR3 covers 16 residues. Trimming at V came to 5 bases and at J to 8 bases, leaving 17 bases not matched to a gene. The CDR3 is CASSPLAGQPLEGYTF. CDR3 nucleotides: TGTGCCAGCAGCCCACTGGCGGGACAGCCCCTGGAGGGCTACACCTTC.

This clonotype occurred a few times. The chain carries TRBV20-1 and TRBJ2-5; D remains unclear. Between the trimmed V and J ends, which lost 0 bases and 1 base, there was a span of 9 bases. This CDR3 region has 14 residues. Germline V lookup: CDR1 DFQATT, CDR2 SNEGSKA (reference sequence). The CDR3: CSARDLGFQETQYF. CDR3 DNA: TGCAGTGCTAGAGATTTAGGCTTCCAAGAGACCCAGTACTTC.

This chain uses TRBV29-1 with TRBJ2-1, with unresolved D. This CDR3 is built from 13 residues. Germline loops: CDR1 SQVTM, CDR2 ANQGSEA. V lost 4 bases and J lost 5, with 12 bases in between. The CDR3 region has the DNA TGCAGCGTTGTCTGGTTTGAGGACAATGAGCAGTTCTTC. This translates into CSVVWFEDNEQFF.

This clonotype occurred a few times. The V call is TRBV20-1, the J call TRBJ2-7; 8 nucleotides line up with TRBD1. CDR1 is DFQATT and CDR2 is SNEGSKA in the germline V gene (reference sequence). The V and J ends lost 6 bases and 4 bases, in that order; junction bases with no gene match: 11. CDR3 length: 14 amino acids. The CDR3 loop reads CSAKDDRGGYEQYF. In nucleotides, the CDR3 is TGCAGTGCGAAAGACGACAGGGGAGGTTACGAGCAGTACTTC.

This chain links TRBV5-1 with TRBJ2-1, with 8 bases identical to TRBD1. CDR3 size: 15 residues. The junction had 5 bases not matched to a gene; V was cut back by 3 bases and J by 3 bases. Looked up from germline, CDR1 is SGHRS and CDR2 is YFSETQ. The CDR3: CASSSGTGNYNEQFF. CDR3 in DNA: TGCGCCAGCAGCTCCGGGACAGGCAACTACAATGAGCAGTTCTTC.

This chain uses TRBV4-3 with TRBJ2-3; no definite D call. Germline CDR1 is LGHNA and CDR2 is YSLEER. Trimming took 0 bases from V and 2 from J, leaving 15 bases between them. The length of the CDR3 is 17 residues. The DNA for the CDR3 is TGCGCCAGCAGCCAAGACCCGCGGACCCGATTCACAGATACGCAGTATTTT. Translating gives CASSQDPRTRFTDTQYF.

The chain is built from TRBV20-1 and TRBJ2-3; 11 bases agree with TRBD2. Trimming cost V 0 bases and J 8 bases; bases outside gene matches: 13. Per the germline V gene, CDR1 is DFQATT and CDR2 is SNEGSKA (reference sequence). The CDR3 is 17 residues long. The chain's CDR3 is CSARDQGLAGGGVTQYF. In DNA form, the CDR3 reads TGCAGTGCTAGAGATCAGGGGCTAGCGGGGGGTGGAGTTACGCAGTATTTT.

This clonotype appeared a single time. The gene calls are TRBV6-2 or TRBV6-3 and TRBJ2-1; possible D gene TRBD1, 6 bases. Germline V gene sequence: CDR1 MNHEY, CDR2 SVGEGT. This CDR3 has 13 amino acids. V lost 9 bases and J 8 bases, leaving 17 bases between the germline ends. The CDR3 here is CASNRRGRDEQFF. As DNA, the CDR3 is TGTGCCAGTAACCGCAGGGGTCGGGATGAGCAGTTCTTC.

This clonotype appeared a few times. The CDR3 coding sequence is TGTGCCAGCAGCAACATTCACCGCTGGGGGGGCGAGCAGTACTTC. Its translation: CASSNIHRWGGEQYF. V gene TRBV7-9 combines with J gene TRBJ2-5, with 7 bases aligning to TRBD2. The DNA end is a closer match to TRBJ2-7, so the J assignment may be wrong. The CDR3 covers 15 residues. CDR1 is SEHNR, CDR2 FQNEAQ, per germline (reference sequence).

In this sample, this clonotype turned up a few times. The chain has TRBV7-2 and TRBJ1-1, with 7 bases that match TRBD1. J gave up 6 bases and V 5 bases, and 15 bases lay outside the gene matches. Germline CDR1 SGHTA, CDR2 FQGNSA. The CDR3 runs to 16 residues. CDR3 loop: CASSPVFTTGDAEAFF. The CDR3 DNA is TGTGCCAGCAGCCCCGTTTTTACCACAGGGGATGCTGAAGCTTTCTTT.

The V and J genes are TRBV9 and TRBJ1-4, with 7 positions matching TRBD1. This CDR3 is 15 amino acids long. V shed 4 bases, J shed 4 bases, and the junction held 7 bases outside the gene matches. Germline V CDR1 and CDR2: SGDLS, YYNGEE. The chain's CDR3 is CASSTSTGNNEKLFF. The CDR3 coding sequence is TGTGCCAGCAGCACCTCGACAGGGAATAATGAAAAACTGTTTTTT.

The CDR3 sequence: CASSLEPSGPQHF. The CDR3 DNA is TGCGCCAGCAGCTTGGAGCCCAGTGGGCCCCAGCATTTT. V usage is TRBV5-1 and J usage is TRBJ1-5, with D uncertain. V was cut by 0 bases and J by 9 bases, with 10 bases left in between. This CDR3 spans 13 amino acids. The germline V gene has CDR1 SGHRS and CDR2 YFSETQ.

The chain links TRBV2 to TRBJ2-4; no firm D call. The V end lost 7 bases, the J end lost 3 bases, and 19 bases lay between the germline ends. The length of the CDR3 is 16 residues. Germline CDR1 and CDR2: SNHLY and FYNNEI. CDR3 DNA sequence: TGTGCCAGCACCTTCACGGCCCCTTGGAGCAAAAACATTCAGTACTTC. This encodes CASTFTAPWSKNIQYF.

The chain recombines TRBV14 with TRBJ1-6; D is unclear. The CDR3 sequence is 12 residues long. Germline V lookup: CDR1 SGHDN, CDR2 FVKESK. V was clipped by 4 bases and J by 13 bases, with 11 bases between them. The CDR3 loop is CASSRTTAPLHF. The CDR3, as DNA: TGTGCCAGCAGCCGAACGACGGCGCCCCTCCACTTT.

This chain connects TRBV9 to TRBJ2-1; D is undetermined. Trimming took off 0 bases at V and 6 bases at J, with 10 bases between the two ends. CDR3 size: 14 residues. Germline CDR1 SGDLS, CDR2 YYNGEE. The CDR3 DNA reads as TGTGCCAGCAGCGTAGACTTGGCCCCCAATGAGCAGTTCTTC. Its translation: CASSVDLAPNEQFF.

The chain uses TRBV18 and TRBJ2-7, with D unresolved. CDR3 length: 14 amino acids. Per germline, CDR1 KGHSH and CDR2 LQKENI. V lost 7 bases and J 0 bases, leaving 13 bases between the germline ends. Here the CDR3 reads CASLRDPSSYEQYF. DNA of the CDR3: TGTGCCAGCTTGAGAGACCCAAGCTCCTACGAGCAGTACTTC.

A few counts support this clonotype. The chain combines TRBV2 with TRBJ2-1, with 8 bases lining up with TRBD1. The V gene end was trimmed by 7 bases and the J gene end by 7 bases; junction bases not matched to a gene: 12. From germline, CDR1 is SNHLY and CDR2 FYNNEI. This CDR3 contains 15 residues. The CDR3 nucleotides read TGTGCCAGCAAAGCCCGGGACACAGGGGGTAATGAGCAGTTCTTC. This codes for CASKARDTGGNEQFF.

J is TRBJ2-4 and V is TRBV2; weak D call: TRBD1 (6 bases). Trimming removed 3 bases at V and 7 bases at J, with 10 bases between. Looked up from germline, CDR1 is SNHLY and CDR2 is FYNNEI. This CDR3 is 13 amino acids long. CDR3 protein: CASSEYRENIQYF. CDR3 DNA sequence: TGTGCCAGCAGTGAGTACAGGGAGAACATTCAGTACTTC.

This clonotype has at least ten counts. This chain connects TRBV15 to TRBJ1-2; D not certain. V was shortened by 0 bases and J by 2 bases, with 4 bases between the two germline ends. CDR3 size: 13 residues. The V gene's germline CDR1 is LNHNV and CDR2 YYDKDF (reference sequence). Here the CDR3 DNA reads TGTGCCACCAGCAGAGATCTCAACTATGGCTACACCTTC. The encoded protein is CATSRDLNYGYTF.

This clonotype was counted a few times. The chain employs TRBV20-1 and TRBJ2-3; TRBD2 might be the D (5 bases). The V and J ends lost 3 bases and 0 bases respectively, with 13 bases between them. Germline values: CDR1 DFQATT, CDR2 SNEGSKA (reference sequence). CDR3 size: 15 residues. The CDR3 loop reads CSASQPAGSTDTQYF. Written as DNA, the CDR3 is TGCAGTGCTAGTCAACCGGCGGGTAGCACAGATACGCAGTATTTT.

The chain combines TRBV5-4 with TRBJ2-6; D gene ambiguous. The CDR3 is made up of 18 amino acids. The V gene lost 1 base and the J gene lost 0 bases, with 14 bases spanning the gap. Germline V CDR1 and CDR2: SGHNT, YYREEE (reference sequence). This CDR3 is CASSLLARIGSGANVLTF. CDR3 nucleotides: TGTGCCAGCAGCTTGCTCGCGCGTATCGGCTCTGGGGCCAACGTCCTGACTTTC.

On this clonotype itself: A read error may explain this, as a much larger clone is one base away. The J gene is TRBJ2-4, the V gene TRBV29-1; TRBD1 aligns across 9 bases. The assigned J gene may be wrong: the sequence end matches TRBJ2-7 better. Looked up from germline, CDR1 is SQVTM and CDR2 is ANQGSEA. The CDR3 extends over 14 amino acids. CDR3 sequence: CSVGDGTGIDEQYF. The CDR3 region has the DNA TGCAGCGTTGGAGATGGGACAGGGATTGACGAGCAGTACTTC.

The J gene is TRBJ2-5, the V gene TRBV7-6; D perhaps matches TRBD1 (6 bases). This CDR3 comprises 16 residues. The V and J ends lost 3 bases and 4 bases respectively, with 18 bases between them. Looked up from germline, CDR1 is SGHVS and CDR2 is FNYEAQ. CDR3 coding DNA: TGTGCCAGCAGCTTGGAACCCAGGGGAGTTTCAGAGACCCAGTACTTC. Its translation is CASSLEPRGVSETQYF.

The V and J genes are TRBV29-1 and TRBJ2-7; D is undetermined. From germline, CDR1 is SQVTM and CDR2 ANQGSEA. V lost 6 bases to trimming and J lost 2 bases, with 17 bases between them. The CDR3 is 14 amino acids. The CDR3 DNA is TGCAGCGTGGACCTAGGCGGATCCCCCTACGAGCAGTACTTC. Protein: CSVDLGGSPYEQYF.

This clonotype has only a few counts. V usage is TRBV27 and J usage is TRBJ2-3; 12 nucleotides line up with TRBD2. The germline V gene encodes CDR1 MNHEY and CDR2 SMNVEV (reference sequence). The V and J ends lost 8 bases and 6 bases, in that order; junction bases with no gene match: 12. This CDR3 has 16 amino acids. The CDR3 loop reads CASSPSRLAGVDTQYF. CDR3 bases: TGTGCCAGCTCCCCCAGCCGACTAGCGGGGGTTGATACGCAGTATTTT.

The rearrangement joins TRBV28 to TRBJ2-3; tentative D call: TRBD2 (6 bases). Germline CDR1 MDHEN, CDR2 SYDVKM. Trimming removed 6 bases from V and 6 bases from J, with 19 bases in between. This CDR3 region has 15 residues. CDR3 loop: CASSPAGSLGDTQYF. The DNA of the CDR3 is TGTGCCAGCAGCCCCGCGGGGTCCCTCGGGGATACGCAGTATTTT.

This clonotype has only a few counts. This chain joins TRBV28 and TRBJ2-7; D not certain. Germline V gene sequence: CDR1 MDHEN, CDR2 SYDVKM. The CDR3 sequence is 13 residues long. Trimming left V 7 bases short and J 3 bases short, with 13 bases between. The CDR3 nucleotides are TGTGCCAGCACGCGAGGACCTTTCTACGAGCAGTACTTC. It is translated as CASTRGPFYEQYF.